The clone carrying this T cell receptor (beta chain) has a count of ten or more. The antigen remains unidentified. Germline V gene sequence: CDR1 SGHTA, CDR2 FQGTGA. The V gene end was trimmed by 4 bases and the J gene end by 6 bases; junction bases not matched to a gene: 13. The CDR3 contains 17 residues. These data come from a study of blood T cells in healthy people across ages. Study-level results: Leaving the PBMCs unsorted stopped any conclusive comparison of naive versus antigen-experienced cells.

Combining a sample-barcoded 5' primer with a J-beta primer mix, a second PCR ran for roughly 7 to 12 cycles. One entry per CDR3 protein results from TCRdb running MiXCR on the 5' RACE reads. The table shows about 1.7 million distinct CDR3 sequences, with 28% occurring only once. The sequence was collected from a woman in her twenties or thirties in good health. The V and J genes are TRBV7-3 and TRBJ2-7, with 12 bases aligning to TRBD1. The source material was blood. The CDR3 DNA follows: TGTGCCAGCAGCTCAGCCTGGGACAGGGGGCGCCCTAGCGAGCAGTACTTC. This encodes CASSSAWDRGRPSEQYF.